Listed below are T cell receptor beta chains from one sample, sequenced in a study of blood T cells in healthy people across ages. Each CDR3 protein gets one entry after TCRdb re-called the 5' RACE reads with MiXCR. The sample holds under 1,100,000 distinct CDR3 sequences; 20% to 25% are singletons and the top ten take 0.75%. This sample was shared with a second study, whose subject was T cells of mothers and their children.

Material: blood. Receptors originate from a girl between 2 and 10 years old in good health. CDR3s include the opening cysteine and the closing phenylalanine or tryptophan. The D gene is left open where the match is weak. Rows give clone size only sometimes, using once, few, many, or a class for an expanded clone.

J gene,V gene,D gene,clone size,CDR3 DNA,CDR3 protein
TRBJ2-5,TRBV29-1,.,few,TGCAGCGTTGATGATTATGTCAAAGAGACCCAGTACTTC,CSVDDYVKETQYF
TRBJ2-1,TRBV29-1,.,.,TGCAGCGTTGAAGGTCCTCTATTTGACAATGAGCAGTTCTTC,CSVEGPLFDNEQFF
TRBJ1-1,TRBV29-1,.,few,TGCAGCGCTACCGAGGGGACTGAAGCTTTCTTT,CSATEGTEAFF
TRBJ2-3,TRBV12-3/TRBV12-4,.,few,TGTGCCAGCAGTTTAGCGGAGCTAACAGATACGCAGTATTTT,CASSLAELTDTQYF
TRBJ2-3,TRBV29-1,.,.,TGCAGCGTTGGCCCGCGGAGGAGCACAGATACGCAGTATTTT,CSVGPRRSTDTQYF
TRBJ2-1,TRBV11-2,.,many,TGTGCCAGCAGCTTAGCGTCGGGCCTACAGTTCTTC,CASSLASGLQFF
TRBJ1-4,TRBV11-2,.,.,TGTGCCAGCAGCGGGGGGGGAGGAGGGGCCCCCGGACTGTTTTTT,CASSGGGGGAPGLFF
TRBJ1-1,TRBV19,TRBD1,few,TGTGCCAGTAGTATACTTCGGGACAGACAAATTGCGAACACTGAAGCTTTCTTT,CASSILRDRQIANTEAFF
TRBJ1-4,TRBV28,.,.,TGTGCCAGCACTACACAGGTTGAGTATGAAAAACTGTTTTTT,CASTTQVEYEKLFF
TRBJ2-7,TRBV4-1,.,.,TGCGCCAGCAGCCAAAGTTTGGATGTGGGGGGCGAGTACGAGCAGTACTTC,CASSQSLDVGGEYEQYF
TRBJ2-1,TRBV5-5,.,.,TGTGCCAGCAGCCACCTTGGACAGCACAATGAGCAGTTCTTC,CASSHLGQHNEQFF
TRBJ2-3,TRBV12-3/TRBV12-4,.,.,TGTGCCAGCAGTTCCCGTCCCAGCGGTAGCACAGATACGGAGTATTTT,CASSSRPSGSTDTEYF
TRBJ1-1,TRBV4-1,.,few,TGCGCCAGCAGCAAGTCAGGCACGCTGAACACTGAAGCTTTCTTT,CASSKSGTLNTEAFF
TRBJ2-7,TRBV5-5,TRBD1,few,TGTGCCAGCAGCTTATCGGCAGGGGGCTACGAGCAGTACTTC,CASSLSAGGYEQYF
TRBJ2-5,TRBV6-1,.,few,TGTGCCAGCAGGTTTCCGGAGACCCAGTACTTC,CASRFPETQYF
TRBJ1-2,TRBV12-3/TRBV12-4,.,few,TGTGCCAGCAGTATACGGGGGCCCTATGGCTACACCTTC,CASSIRGPYGYTF
TRBJ2-7,TRBV20-1,.,.,TGCAGTGCCCGTCCCACGGGGGACCTTTGGTACGAGCAGTACTTC,CSARPTGDLWYEQYF
TRBJ2-5,TRBV29-1,TRBD1,.,TGCAGCACCGTGGGGACAGGATACCAAGAGACCCAGTACTTC,CSTVGTGYQETQYF
TRBJ2-5,TRBV25-1,.,few,TGTGCCAGCAGTGCCCAGGGGGGTGGGGAGACCCAGTACTTC,CASSAQGGGETQYF
TRBJ1-1,TRBV7-2,.,once,TGTGCCAGCAGCTTAGGCTTGGGCAGGGCGAGCACTGAAGCTTTCTTT,CASSLGLGRASTEAFF
TRBJ2-5,TRBV29-1,.,many,TGCAGCGCAATCCTCCGGACGGAAGAGACCCAGTACTTC,CSAILRTEETQYF
TRBJ2-3,TRBV9,.,.,TGTGCCAGCAGCAGAAGGGGGGGGGCGCAGGCGGGAGATACGCAGTATTTT,CASSRRGGAQAGDTQYF
TRBJ2-3,TRBV6-5,.,.,TGTGCCAGCAGCCCCGGACTTCCCACAGATACGCAGTATTTT,CASSPGLPTDTQYF
TRBJ2-1,TRBV29-1,.,.,TGCAGCGTTGCTAAGAGCAATGGGGATGAGCAGTTCTTC,CSVAKSNGDEQFF
TRBJ2-1,TRBV4-1,.,few,TGCGCCAGCAGCCAGGGGTCAAGGTCGGGTGAGCAGTTCTTC,CASSQGSRSGEQFF
TRBJ2-7,TRBV7-9,.,.,TGTGCCAGCAGCTTAGGGGCGGACTTCATCTACGAGCAGTACTTC,CASSLGADFIYEQYF
TRBJ2-7,TRBV9,.,.,TGTGCCAGCAGCGCCCGAACAGGGCCAGACGAGCAGTACTTC,CASSARTGPDEQYF
TRBJ2-5,TRBV6-1,.,.,TGTGCCAGCACAAGACCCGGGACACCCAAAGAGACCCAGTACTTC,CASTRPGTPKETQYF
TRBJ1-1,TRBV6-6,TRBD1,.,TGTGCCAGCAGTTACTCCGGGACAGGGCGCTACAACACTGAAGCTTTCTTT,CASSYSGTGRYNTEAFF
TRBJ2-3,TRBV5-6,.,many,TGTGCCAGCAGCTTGGTGGCAGCGTCATTCACAGATACGCAGTATTTT,CASSLVAASFTDTQYF
TRBJ2-7,TRBV6-2/TRBV6-3,TRBD1,few,TGTGCCAGCACCCTCCGACAGGGAAGCTCCTACGAGCAGTACTTC,CASTLRQGSSYEQYF
TRBJ1-5,TRBV7-2,TRBD1,few,TGTGCCGGCAGCCGCAGGGGGAATCAGCCCCAGCATTTT,CAGSRRGNQPQHF
TRBJ2-7,TRBV5-8,.,.,TGTGCCAGCTCCCCAAGCACTGACACCTACGAGCAGTACTTC,CASSPSTDTYEQYF
TRBJ1-2,TRBV5-6,.,.,TGTGCCAGCAGCTTGCGGCAGGGGTATGACTACACCTTC,CASSLRQGYDYTF
TRBJ1-2,TRBV7-2,.,.,TGTGCCAGCAGCTTTGGGGGGGGGCGGACTAACTATGGCTACACCTTC,CASSFGGGRTNYGYTF
TRBJ2-7,TRBV4-2,.,.,TGTGCCAGCAGCCAAGAAGTTTTAGGGGCCTACGAGCAGTACTTC,CASSQEVLGAYEQYF
TRBJ1-1,TRBV5-1,TRBD1,few,TGCGCCAGCAGCCCGGGACAGTCACCTGAAGCTTTCTTT,CASSPGQSPEAFF
TRBJ2-5,TRBV20-1,.,few,TGCAGTGAAAGTCGTCCAGCGTCGGCCCAGTACTTC,CSESRPASAQYF
TRBJ2-3,TRBV9,.,.,TGTGCCAGCAGCACCAGCGGAACCACAGATACGCAGTATTTT,CASSTSGTTDTQYF
TRBJ2-2,TRBV10-3,TRBD2,.,TGTGCCATCAGTGAGTCCCGTAGCGGGAGCGGCACCGGGGAGCTGTTTTTT,CAISESRSGSGTGELFF
TRBJ2-5,TRBV2,.,.,TGTGCCAGCAGTGAAGCGGTTTCCAAGCGATACCAAGAGACCCAGTACTTC,CASSEAVSKRYQETQYF
TRBJ1-1,TRBV18,.,few,TGTGCCAGCTCTCTCTCCGAGGGGGGCGCTTTCTTT,CASSLSEGGAFF
TRBJ2-7,TRBV20-1,.,.,TGCAGTGCTAGGGGCGGCCCCGTCACCTACGAGCAGTACTTC,CSARGGPVTYEQYF
TRBJ2-1,TRBV12-3/TRBV12-4,TRBD2,.,TGTGCCACGACTAGCGGATACAATGAGCAGTTCTTC,CATTSGYNEQFF
TRBJ2-7,TRBV5-1,.,.,TGCGCCAGCAGCTTGGTACTAGACGACGAGCAGTACTTC,CASSLVLDDEQYF
TRBJ1-6,TRBV10-3,TRBD1,.,TGCGCCATCAGGGAAGCAGGGACAGGAGATAATTCACCCCTCCACTTT,CAIREAGTGDNSPLHF